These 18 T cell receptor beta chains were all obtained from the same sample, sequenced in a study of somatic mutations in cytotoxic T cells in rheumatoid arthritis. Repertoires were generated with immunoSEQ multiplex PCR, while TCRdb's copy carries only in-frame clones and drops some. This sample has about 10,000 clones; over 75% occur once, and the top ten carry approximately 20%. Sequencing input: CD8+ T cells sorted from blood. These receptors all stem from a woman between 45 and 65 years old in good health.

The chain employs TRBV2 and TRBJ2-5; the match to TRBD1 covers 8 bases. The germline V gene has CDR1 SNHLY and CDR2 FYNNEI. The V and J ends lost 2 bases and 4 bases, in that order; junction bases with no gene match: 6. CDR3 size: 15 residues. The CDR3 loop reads CASSERAGGAETQYF. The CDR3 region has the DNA TGTGCCAGCAGTGAAAGGGCAGGGGGCGCAGAGACCCAGTACTTC.

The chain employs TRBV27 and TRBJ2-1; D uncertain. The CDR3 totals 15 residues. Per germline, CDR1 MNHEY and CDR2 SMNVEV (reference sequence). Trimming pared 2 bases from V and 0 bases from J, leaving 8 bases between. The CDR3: CASSLELSSYNEQFF. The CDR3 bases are TGTGCCAGCAGTTTAGAGTTGAGCTCCTACAATGAGCAGTTCTTC.

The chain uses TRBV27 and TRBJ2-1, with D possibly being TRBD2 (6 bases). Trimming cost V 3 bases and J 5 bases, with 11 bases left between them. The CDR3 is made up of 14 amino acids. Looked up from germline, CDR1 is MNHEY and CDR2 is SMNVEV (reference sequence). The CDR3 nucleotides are TGTGCCAGCAGTTTCGGGGGAGCGGACAATGAGCAGTTCTTC. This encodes CASSFGGADNEQFF.

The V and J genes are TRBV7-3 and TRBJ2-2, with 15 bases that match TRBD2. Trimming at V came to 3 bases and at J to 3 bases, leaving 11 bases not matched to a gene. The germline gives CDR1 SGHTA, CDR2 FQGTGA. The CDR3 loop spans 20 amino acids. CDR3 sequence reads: CASSFVSGTSGRWDTGELFF. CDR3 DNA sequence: TGTGCCAGCAGCTTCGTGAGCGGGACTAGCGGGAGGTGGGACACCGGGGAGCTGTTTTTT. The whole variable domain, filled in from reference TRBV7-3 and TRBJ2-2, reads GAGVSQTPSNKVTEKGKYVELRCDPISGHTALYWYRQSLGQGPEFLIYFQGTGAADDSGLPNDRFFAVRPEGSVSTLKIQRTERGDSAVYLCASSFVSGTSGRWDTGELFFGEGSRLTVL.

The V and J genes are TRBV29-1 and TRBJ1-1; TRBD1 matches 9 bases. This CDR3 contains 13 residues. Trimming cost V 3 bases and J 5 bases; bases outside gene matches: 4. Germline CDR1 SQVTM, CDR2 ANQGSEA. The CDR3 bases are TGCAGCGTTGATAGGACAGGGGTTACTGAAGCTTTCTTT. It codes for CSVDRTGVTEAFF. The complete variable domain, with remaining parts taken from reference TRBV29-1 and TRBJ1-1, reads SAVISQKPSRDICQRGTSLTIQCQVDSQVTMMFWYRQQPGQSLTLIATANQGSEATYESGFVIDKFPISRPNLTFSTLTVSNMSPEDSSIYLCSVDRTGVTEAFFGQGTRLTVV.

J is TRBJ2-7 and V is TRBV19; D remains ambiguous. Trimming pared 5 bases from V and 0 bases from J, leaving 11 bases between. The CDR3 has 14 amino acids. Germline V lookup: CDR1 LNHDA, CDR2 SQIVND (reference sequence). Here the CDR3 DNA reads TGTGCCAGTAGTCTCCCACAAAACTCCTACGAGCAGTACTTC. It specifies CASSLPQNSYEQYF.

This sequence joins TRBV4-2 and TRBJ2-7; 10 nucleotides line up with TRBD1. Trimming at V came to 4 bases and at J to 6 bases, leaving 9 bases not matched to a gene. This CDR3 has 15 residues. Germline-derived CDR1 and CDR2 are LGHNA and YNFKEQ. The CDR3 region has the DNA TGTGCCAGCAGCCCCCCCGGGACAGGGGTTTCCGAGCAGTACTTC. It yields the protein CASSPPGTGVSEQYF.

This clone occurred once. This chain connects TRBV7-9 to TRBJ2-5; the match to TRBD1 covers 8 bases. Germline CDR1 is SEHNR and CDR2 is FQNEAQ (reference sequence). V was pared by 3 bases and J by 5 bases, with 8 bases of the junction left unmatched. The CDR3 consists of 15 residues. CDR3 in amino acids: CASSFGQGVGETQYF. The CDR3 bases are TGTGCCAGCAGCTTCGGACAGGGAGTTGGGGAGACCCAGTACTTC.

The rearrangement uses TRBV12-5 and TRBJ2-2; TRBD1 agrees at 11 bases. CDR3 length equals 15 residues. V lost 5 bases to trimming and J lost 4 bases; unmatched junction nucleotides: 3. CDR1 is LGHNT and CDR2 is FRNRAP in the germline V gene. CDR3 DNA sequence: TGTGCTAGTGGTATCGGACAGGGGGCCACCGGGGAGCTGTTTTTT. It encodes CASGIGQGATGELFF.

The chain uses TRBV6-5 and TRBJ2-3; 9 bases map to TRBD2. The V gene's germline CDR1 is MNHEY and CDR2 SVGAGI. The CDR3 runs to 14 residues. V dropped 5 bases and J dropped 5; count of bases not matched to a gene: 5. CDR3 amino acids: CASSEGSGGDTQYF. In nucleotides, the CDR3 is TGTGCCAGCAGTGAAGGTAGCGGGGGAGATACGCAGTATTTT.

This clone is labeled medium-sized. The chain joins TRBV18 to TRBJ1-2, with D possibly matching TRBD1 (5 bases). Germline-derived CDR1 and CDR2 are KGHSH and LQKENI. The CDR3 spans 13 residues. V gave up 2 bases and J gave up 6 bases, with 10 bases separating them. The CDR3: CASSPSGMDGYTF. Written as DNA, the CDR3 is TGTGCCAGCTCACCATCAGGGATGGATGGCTACACCTTC.

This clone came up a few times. CDR3 sequence: CASSQAYGYEQYF. The CDR3 DNA reads TGCGCCAGCAGCCAAGCCTACGGCTACGAGCAGTACTTC. V and J are TRBV4-1 and TRBJ2-7; no clear D. The CDR3 extends over 13 amino acids. From germline, CDR1 is MGHRA and CDR2 YSYEKL. V was cut by 1 base and J by 3 bases, with 7 bases left in between.

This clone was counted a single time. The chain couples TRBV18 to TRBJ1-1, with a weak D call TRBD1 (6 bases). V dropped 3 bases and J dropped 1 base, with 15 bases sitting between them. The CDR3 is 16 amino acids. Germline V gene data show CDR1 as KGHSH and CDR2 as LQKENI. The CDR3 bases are TGTGCCAGCTCACCCACCCTGGGGGCGGGGAACACTGAAGCTTTCTTT. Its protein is CASSPTLGAGNTEAFF.

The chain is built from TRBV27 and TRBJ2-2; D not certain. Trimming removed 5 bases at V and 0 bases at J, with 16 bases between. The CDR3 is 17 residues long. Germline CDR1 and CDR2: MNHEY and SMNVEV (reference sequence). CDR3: CASSQDGNHANTGELFF. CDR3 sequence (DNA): TGTGCCAGCAGTCAGGATGGAAACCACGCGAACACCGGGGAGCTGTTTTTT.

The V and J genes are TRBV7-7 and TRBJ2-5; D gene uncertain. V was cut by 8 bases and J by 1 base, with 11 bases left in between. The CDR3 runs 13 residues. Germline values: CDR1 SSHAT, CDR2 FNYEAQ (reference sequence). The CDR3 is CASAQNLQETQYF. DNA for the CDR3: TGTGCCAGCGCACAGAATCTCCAAGAGACCCAGTACTTC.

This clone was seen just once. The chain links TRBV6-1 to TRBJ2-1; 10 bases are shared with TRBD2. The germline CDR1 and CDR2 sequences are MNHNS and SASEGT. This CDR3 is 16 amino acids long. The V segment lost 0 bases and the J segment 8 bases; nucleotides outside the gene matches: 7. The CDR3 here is CASSEAPSGGGDEQFF. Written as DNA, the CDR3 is TGTGCCAGCAGTGAAGCGCCTAGCGGGGGAGGGGATGAGCAGTTCTTC.

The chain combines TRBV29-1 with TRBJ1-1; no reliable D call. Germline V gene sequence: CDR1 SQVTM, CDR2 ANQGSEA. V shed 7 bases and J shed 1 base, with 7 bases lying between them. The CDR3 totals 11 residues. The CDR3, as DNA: TGCAGCGCCAGACAGAACACTGAAGCTTTCTTT. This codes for CSARQNTEAFF.

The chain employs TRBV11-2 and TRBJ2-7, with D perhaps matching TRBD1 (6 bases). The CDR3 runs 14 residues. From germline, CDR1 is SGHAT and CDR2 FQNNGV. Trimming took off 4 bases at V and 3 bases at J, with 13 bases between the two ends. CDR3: CASSSLTGLYEQYF. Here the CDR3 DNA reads TGTGCCAGCAGCTCTTTGACAGGACTCTACGAGCAGTACTTC.